The clone carrying this T cell receptor beta chain was detected once. This record comes from a study of T cell responses to AZD1222 COVID-19 vaccine. CDR1 MNHNS and CDR2 SASEGT come from the germline V gene. The V end lost 3 bases, the J end lost 4 bases, and 10 bases lay between the germline ends. The CDR3 runs to 14 residues. The table came from immunoSEQ multiplex PCR; TCRdb's copy has only in-frame clones and leaves some out. This sample has some 140,000 clones, with roughly 90% found just once. This receptor was obtained from an adult in good health. Sequenced here: peripheral blood, sampled on day 0 of MenACWY control vaccination. The rearrangement uses TRBV6-1 and TRBJ1-5; D ambiguous. The CDR3, as DNA: TGTGCCAGCAGTGAGTGGCCGGGGAATCAGCCCCAGCATTTT. Translating it yields CASSEWPGNQPQHF.